The entry that follows covers one T cell receptor (beta chain) sequence. The antigen is not known. The PCR had 60 Vbeta and 13 Jbeta primers. Data came from immunoSEQ multiplex PCR; TCRdb stores just in-frame clones and leaves some out. This table holds roughly 130,000 clones, about 79% found once. Among the donors, all were healthy bone marrow donors. The data stem from a study of cytomegalovirus exposure and HLA in healthy donors. Study-wide results and caveats: Overall, around 160 TCR beta chains were annotated as cytomegalovirus-associated. Per a later analysis, HLA-associated TCR beta chains showed more clonal expansion than other, equally common TCR beta chains.

There are 16 residues in the CDR3. With 2 bases removed from V and 5 bases from J, the gap between germline ends came to 17 bases. Germline CDR1 is MNHEY and CDR2 is SVGAGI. The sequence was collected from a man between 18 and 35 years old in good health and CMV-seronegative. The gene calls are TRBV6-5 and TRBJ2-3; a possible D gene is TRBD2 (6 bases). The source material was PBMCs. CDR3 sequence: CASSYRVAGSLDTQYF. CDR3 in DNA: TGTGCCAGCAGTTACCGGGTCGCGGGATCCTTAGATACGCAGTATTTT.